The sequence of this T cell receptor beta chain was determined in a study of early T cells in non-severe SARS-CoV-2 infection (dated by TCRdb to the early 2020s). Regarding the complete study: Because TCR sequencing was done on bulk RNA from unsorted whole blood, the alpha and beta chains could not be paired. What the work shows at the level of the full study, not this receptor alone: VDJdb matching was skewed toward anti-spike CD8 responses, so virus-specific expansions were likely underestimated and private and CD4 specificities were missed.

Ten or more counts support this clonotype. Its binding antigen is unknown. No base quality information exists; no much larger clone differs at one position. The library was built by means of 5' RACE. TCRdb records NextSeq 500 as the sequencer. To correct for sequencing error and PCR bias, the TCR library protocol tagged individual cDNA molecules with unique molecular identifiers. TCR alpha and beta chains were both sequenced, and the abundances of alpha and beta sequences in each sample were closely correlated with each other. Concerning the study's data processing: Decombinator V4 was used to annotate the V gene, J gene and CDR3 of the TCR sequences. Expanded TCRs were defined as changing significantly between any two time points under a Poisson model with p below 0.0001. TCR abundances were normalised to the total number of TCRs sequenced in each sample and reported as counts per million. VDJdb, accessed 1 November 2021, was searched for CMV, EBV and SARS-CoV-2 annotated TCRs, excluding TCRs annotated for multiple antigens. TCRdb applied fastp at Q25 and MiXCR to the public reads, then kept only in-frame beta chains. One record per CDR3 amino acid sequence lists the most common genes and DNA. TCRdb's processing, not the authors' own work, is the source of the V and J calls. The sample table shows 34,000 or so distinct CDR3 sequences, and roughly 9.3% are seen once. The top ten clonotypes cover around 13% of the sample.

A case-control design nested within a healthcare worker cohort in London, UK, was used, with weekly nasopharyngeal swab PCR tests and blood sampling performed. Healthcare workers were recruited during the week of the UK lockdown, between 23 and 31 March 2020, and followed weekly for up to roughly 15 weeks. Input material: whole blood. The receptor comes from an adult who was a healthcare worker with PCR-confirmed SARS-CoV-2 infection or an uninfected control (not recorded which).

CDR3 region: CASSLGYSGQEAQYF. The DNA is TGTGCCAGCAGCTTAGGGTACAGCGGGCAAGAAGCCCAGTACTTC. The rearrangement joined TRBV11-2 to TRBJ2-5; a tentative D match to TRBD2 spans 6 bases. The germline V gene gives CDR1 as SGHAT and CDR2 as FQNNGV. V is shortened by 1 base, J by 9 bases, and the region joining them spans 18 bases. CDR3 length: 15 amino acids, cysteine to phenylalanine. Of all the DNA, just the CDR3 is kept, 45 bases in frame from base 1.